Sequencing of this T cell receptor beta chain was carried out in a study of blood T cells in healthy people across ages (dated by TCRdb to the mid-2010s). Background for the entire study: In model experiments, roughly one uniquely barcoded TCR beta cDNA molecule per two T cells was captured by template switching. Using the same blood draw, the study looked at two additional independent replicas of 1 million unique cDNA reads for two donors, one aged 18 to 30 and the other aged 80 or older. The donors were divided into four age groups: young (average around 16 years), middle-aged (about 40), aged (about 56) and long-lived (about 80). The study measured age-related changes in TCR beta repertoire diversity using deep sequencing normalized with unique cDNA molecular identifiers. Overall results and qualifications from the work: Observed TCR beta diversity per million T cells fell roughly linearly with age, and a significant reduction was already apparent by age around 39. Estimates of total diversity based on one million sequenced T cells were considered lower bounds and underestimates. The long-lived group showed more naive CD4+ T cells, fewer expanded clones and increased TCR diversity than the aged group, suggesting age selection. Donor CMV infection status was unknown, potentially confounding age-related changes in expanded clonotypes. Observed TCR beta diversity correlated strongly with the percentage of naive T cells measured by flow cytometry. Conclusive comparison of naive and antigen-experienced compartments was prevented by the profiling of bulk unsorted PBMCs.

This clonotype has a handful of counts. What this receptor recognizes is not known. No clone much larger than this one lies a single base away; base qualities are absent. Donors were under 40 systemically healthy Caucasian individuals from Russia aged roughly 6 to 95 years. Each donor gave approximately 9.3 milliliters of peripheral blood, collected into EDTA-treated Vacutainer tubes. PBMCs were isolated by Ficoll-Paque density-gradient centrifugation, with at least 7 million obtained per sample. Total RNA, at least 6 micrograms per sample, was extracted from PBMCs with Trizol reagent. Naive CD45RAhigh/CD27high T cell percentages were measured by flow cytometry on a PBMC aliquot from every donor. The protocol used for the library was 5' RACE. The listed sequencing device is Illumina HiSeq 2500. A second PCR of about 7 to 12 cycles was run with a J-beta primer mix and a sample-barcoded 5' primer. A unique molecular identifier was introduced onto each TCR beta cDNA molecule by a template-switch 5' adaptor carrying 12 random nucleotides. At least 3 million CDR3-containing paired-end reads were obtained from each sample. All of the RNA was converted into first-strand cDNA using the Mint cDNA synthesis kit, with a TRBC-specific oligonucleotide serving as the primer. Following uracil-DNA glycosylase treatment, all cDNA underwent a first 18-cycle PCR with the universal primers M1SS and BC2_uni_R. In the original analysis: Each sample was normalized by randomly selecting 1 million high-quality reads, each carrying a distinct molecular identifier. Instead of being binned into consensus sequences, reads that shared molecular identifiers were thrown out. CDR3 identification, clonotype clustering and error correction used MiTCR with a Q25 quality threshold and the strictest error-elimination algorithm. A nonparametric unseen species model using Euler transformation provided a lower-bound estimate of total TCR beta diversity. TCRdb ran its own pipeline on the public reads, namely fastp trimming at Q25 and MiXCR clone calling, and kept in-frame beta chains. Rows merge per CDR3 protein into single entries with the most common DNA and genes. The authors' filters were not applied to this entry. This sample lists some 760,000 distinct CDR3 sequences; 20% to 25% were detected once. The ten top clones hold under 4.5% of the sample.

The data were also submitted as part of a second study, on T cells of mothers and their children. The second publication reports: The donors were nine systemically healthy Caucasian individuals, made up of three mothers and their six children. cDNA synthesis consumed the entire amount of extracted RNA, loaded at around 1.5 ug RNA in each 15 ul reaction. Sample barcodes and 2-4 random nucleotides were added via the M1S primer in the second PCR. More than 8 million TCR beta CDR3 reads were obtained from each mother, and about 3 million reads were obtained from each child. Thymic selection shapes the output of TCR recombination in a similar way in related and unrelated pairs, and inherited differences have a minor effect. Normalized repertoire overlap was always slightly but never significantly higher in related than unrelated mother-child pairs. With a sensitivity of approximately 100 clones per million clonotypes, no persistent microchimeric T cell clones were detected. Deep NGS was used in the study to compare the TCR beta repertoires of mothers and children and to look for features that separate related mother-child pairs from unrelated individuals. The mean age was around 40 +/- 4 years for the mothers and approximately 11 +/- 4 years for the children. After adapter ligation with NEBNext reagents, the libraries were sequenced on Illumina HiSeq 2000 with 100+100 nt paired-end reads. To prevent cross-contamination, the mother and child libraries were prepared one month apart and sequenced in separate runs. Each donor had between about 500,000 and 2,300,000 distinct TCR beta clonotypes identified. Naive TCR beta clonotypes were estimated from low-frequency clonotypes matched to each donor's FACS-determined naive share, without sorting.

Material for sequencing was blood. This clonotype originated in a boy aged 5 to 17 in good health.

The CDR3 loop reads CASSFPGYAYEQYF. The bases read TGTGCCAGCAGCTTCCCGGGATACGCCTACGAGCAGTACTTC. The chain was built from TRBV7-2 and TRBJ2-7; 5 matching bases give a weak D call of TRBD2. For CDR1 and CDR2, the germline V gene lists SGHTA and FQGNSA. Counted from cysteine to phenylalanine, this CDR3 has 14 amino acids. The CDR3 DNA has 42 bases and is translated from base 1. V was cut back by 3 bases and J by 2 bases, leaving a gap of 11 bases between them.